A selection of T cell receptor beta chains follows, all from one sample in a study of Graves' ophthalmopathy and Graves' hyperthyroidism. TCRdb re-called the multiplex PCR reads through MiXCR, storing one row per CDR3 protein. Of over a million distinct CDR3 sequences listed, about 40% are singletons. The sequenced sample was peripheral blood or thyroid tissue (not recorded which). Source of these receptors: an adult man with Graves' hyperthyroidism. Both conserved end residues are trimmed from each CDR3. Expanded clones are given a class, and other clones once, few, many or no size at all.

j_gene: TRBJ2-2; len: 16; v_gene: TRBV9; abundance: .; CDR3aa: ASSPGLAGAMRTGELF
j_gene: TRBJ1-1; len: 13; v_gene: TRBV18; abundance: .; CDR3aa: ASSPGRLGNTEAF
j_gene: TRBJ2-7; len: 13; v_gene: TRBV6-5; abundance: few; CDR3aa: ASSYSTSGSGWQY
j_gene: TRBJ1-2; len: 12; v_gene: TRBV15; abundance: .; CDR3aa: ATSASGIGYGYT
j_gene: TRBJ2-2; len: 13; v_gene: TRBV5-6; abundance: few; CDR3aa: ASSPWNRAPGELF
j_gene: TRBJ2-1; len: 12; v_gene: TRBV11-2; abundance: .; CDR3aa: ASSSIVRLDEQF
j_gene: TRBJ1-1; len: 10; v_gene: TRBV7-8; abundance: few; CDR3aa: ATDGGRTEAF
j_gene: TRBJ2-5; len: 11; v_gene: TRBV7-9; abundance: many; CDR3aa: ASRDRDQETQY
j_gene: TRBJ2-6; len: 13; v_gene: TRBV7-3; abundance: many; CDR3aa: ASGGGWSGANVLT
j_gene: TRBJ2-2; len: 15; v_gene: TRBV5-1; abundance: .; CDR3aa: ATRRGLAGGPSGELF
j_gene: TRBJ1-2; len: 12; v_gene: TRBV20-1; abundance: many; CDR3aa: SAPGEGRDYGYT
j_gene: TRBJ1-2; len: 13; v_gene: TRBV15; abundance: .; CDR3aa: ATSSDDMGTYGYT
j_gene: TRBJ1-1; len: 15; v_gene: TRBV15; abundance: .; CDR3aa: ATSRRSSRRVGTEAF
j_gene: TRBJ2-7; len: 13; v_gene: TRBV7-8; abundance: .; CDR3aa: ASNPGQGAYYGQY
j_gene: TRBJ1-6; len: 14; v_gene: TRBV25-1; abundance: .; CDR3aa: ASRTMSGARNSPLH
j_gene: TRBJ1-1; len: 12; v_gene: TRBV20-1; abundance: many; CDR3aa: SARMGTGSTEAF
j_gene: TRBJ1-2; len: 12; v_gene: TRBV15; abundance: many; CDR3aa: ATSRDHGTGGYT
j_gene: TRBJ1-3; len: 12; v_gene: TRBV2; abundance: many; CDR3aa: ATIRRRSGNTIY
j_gene: TRBJ1-2; len: 10; v_gene: TRBV7-8; abundance: many; CDR3aa: ASSYDLYGYT
j_gene: TRBJ2-2; len: 10; v_gene: TRBV20-1; abundance: many; CDR3aa: SVDGDTGELF
j_gene: TRBJ1-6; len: 15; v_gene: TRBV9; abundance: once; CDR3aa: ASSVEGASSYNSPLH
j_gene: TRBJ1-4; len: 13; v_gene: TRBV2; abundance: .; CDR3aa: ASSKRQGRDEKLF
j_gene: TRBJ1-6; len: 12; v_gene: TRBV11-2; abundance: .; CDR3aa: ASSVGGVNSPLH
j_gene: TRBJ1-5; len: 13; v_gene: TRBV12-3/TRBV12-4; abundance: many; CDR3aa: ASSPLGGGSQPQH
j_gene: TRBJ2-1; len: 12; v_gene: TRBV29-1; abundance: .; CDR3aa: SVVVTSSYNEQF
j_gene: TRBJ2-2; len: 14; v_gene: TRBV7-8; abundance: .; CDR3aa: ASSGGWRANTGELF
j_gene: TRBJ1-4; len: 16; v_gene: TRBV15; abundance: many; CDR3aa: ATSIQGQSESTNEKLF
j_gene: TRBJ1-2; len: 11; v_gene: TRBV7-2; abundance: many; CDR3aa: ASSFHRVGGYT
j_gene: TRBJ1-3; len: 10; v_gene: TRBV20-1; abundance: many; CDR3aa: SARFSGNTIY
j_gene: TRBJ1-5; len: 13; v_gene: TRBV25-1; abundance: .; CDR3aa: ASSVVTQLNQPQH
j_gene: TRBJ2-7; len: 11; v_gene: TRBV7-6; abundance: many; CDR3aa: ASSFGGMNEQY
j_gene: TRBJ2-7; len: 14; v_gene: TRBV6-5; abundance: few; CDR3aa: ASRQTLAGGPYEQY
j_gene: TRBJ2-7; len: 12; v_gene: TRBV10-3; abundance: many; CDR3aa: ASSYHDRGSEQY
j_gene: TRBJ2-5; len: 13; v_gene: TRBV7-2; abundance: many; CDR3aa: ASSLGRGFQETQY
j_gene: TRBJ2-7; len: 12; v_gene: TRBV2; abundance: many; CDR3aa: ASIEGGRTHEQY
j_gene: TRBJ1-6; len: 15; v_gene: TRBV2; abundance: .; CDR3aa: ASSYAVQVTRDSPLH
j_gene: TRBJ1-5; len: 11; v_gene: TRBV6-6; abundance: few; CDR3aa: ASSEDNQRPQH
j_gene: TRBJ2-7; len: 14; v_gene: TRBV10-2; abundance: .; CDR3aa: ASSATTSGGTYEQY
j_gene: TRBJ2-7; len: 12; v_gene: TRBV25-1; abundance: .; CDR3aa: ASSPIPRSYEQY
j_gene: TRBJ1-2; len: 14; v_gene: TRBV18; abundance: .; CDR3aa: ASSPRSSLQGYGYT
j_gene: TRBJ2-7; len: 18; v_gene: TRBV7-2; abundance: .; CDR3aa: ASSLLDRLAGITLPYEQY
j_gene: TRBJ2-5; len: 14; v_gene: TRBV11-1; abundance: .; CDR3aa: ASRPALAGPLETQY
j_gene: TRBJ2-1; len: 12; v_gene: TRBV7-4; abundance: .; CDR3aa: ASSPRTGGCEQF
j_gene: TRBJ2-5; len: 16; v_gene: TRBV11-1; abundance: .; CDR3aa: ASSFPTSGKGSGETQY
j_gene: TRBJ1-4; len: 12; v_gene: TRBV19; abundance: once; CDR3aa: ASSIGDSNEKLF
j_gene: TRBJ2-6; len: 13; v_gene: TRBV29-1; abundance: once; CDR3aa: SVAHAGSGANVLT
j_gene: TRBJ1-6; len: 15; v_gene: TRBV7-8; abundance: .; CDR3aa: ASSLHRDRGTNSPLH
j_gene: TRBJ1-4; len: 15; v_gene: TRBV4-3; abundance: .; CDR3aa: ASSQDGGVGANEKLF
j_gene: TRBJ1-5; len: 12; v_gene: TRBV19; abundance: few; CDR3aa: ASSGPISNQPQH
j_gene: TRBJ2-7; len: 14; v_gene: TRBV14; abundance: .; CDR3aa: ASSQGVRARPHEQY
j_gene: TRBJ1-2; len: 8; v_gene: TRBV29-1; abundance: .; CDR3aa: SVGGDGYI
j_gene: TRBJ2-2; len: 20; v_gene: TRBV5-6; abundance: .; CDR3aa: ASSYTQTFGIRTGLETGELF
j_gene: TRBJ1-1; len: 12; v_gene: TRBV7-9; abundance: many; CDR3aa: ASSLKALNTEAF
j_gene: TRBJ1-3; len: 9; v_gene: TRBV29-1; abundance: .; CDR3aa: SVVSGDTIY
j_gene: TRBJ2-2; len: 11; v_gene: TRBV29-1; abundance: once; CDR3aa: SVKGLDGGELF
j_gene: TRBJ1-2; len: 12; v_gene: TRBV2; abundance: many; CDR3aa: ASSEATGNYGYT
j_gene: TRBJ1-3; len: 12; v_gene: TRBV25-1; abundance: once; CDR3aa: ASSEYGQGNTIY
j_gene: TRBJ1-2; len: 10; v_gene: TRBV29-1; abundance: many; CDR3aa: SVAWASDGYT
j_gene: TRBJ1-4; len: 17; v_gene: TRBV2; abundance: .; CDR3aa: ASSQPSGTGVQTNEKLF
j_gene: TRBJ2-6; len: 12; v_gene: TRBV10-2; abundance: few; CDR3aa: ASSEGQGANVLT